These T cell receptor beta chains were read from a single sample in a study of graft-versus-host responses after intestinal transplantation. The antigens these receptors bind are not known. The method was immunoSEQ multiplex PCR; TCRdb's version includes in-frame clones alone and lacks a portion of them. The table records under 100,000 clones, less than 95% of them present only once. Sequencing used unstimulated CD8+ T cells sorted from spleen or lymph node cells, obtained before transplant. These TCRs come from a human donor who was the organ donor for an intestinal transplant. The CDR3 runs from the conserved cysteine through the conserved F or W. Part of the rows lack a size; the others show once, few, many or a class for expanded clones.

j_gene | v_gene | abundance | CDR3aa
TRBJ2-7 | TRBV2 | . | CASIGDREEQYF
TRBJ2-1 | TRBV4-3 | . | CASSQERADEQFF
TRBJ2-1 | TRBV19 | . | CASTLGQGNEQFF
TRBJ2-1 | TRBV5-6 | . | CASRLGPDNEQFF
TRBJ1-1 | TRBV27 | . | CASSPNQQGVITEAFF
TRBJ1-3 | TRBV6-5 | . | CASSPYSGNTIYF
TRBJ2-3 | TRBV7-7 | . | CASSLEGQGPEAQYF
TRBJ2-2 | TRBV6-5 | . | CASSFRVTGELFF
TRBJ1-1 | TRBV18 | . | CASSPLNRRGRKNTEAFF
TRBJ2-3 | TRBV4-3 | . | CASGRGLTDTQYF
TRBJ1-2 | TRBV18 | . | CASSPRQGASGYTF
TRBJ2-7 | TRBV7-9 | . | CASSLAEAIYEQYF
TRBJ1-2 | TRBV9 | . | CASSPLGGMSNGYTF
TRBJ1-2 | TRBV7-3 | . | CASSLAPEGYGYTF
TRBJ2-1 | TRBV14 | . | CASSQGASFDEQFF
TRBJ2-7 | TRBV4-3 | . | CASSQDFGGGPQYEQYF
TRBJ2-7 | TRBV5-6 | . | CASSSPQITYEQYF
TRBJ2-7 | TRBV27 | . | CASSLTGQDYEQYF
TRBJ1-4 | TRBV30 | . | CAWSGQGGNEKLFF
. | TRBV13 | . | CASSPGLAGGPLNEQYF
TRBJ2-4 | TRBV30 | . | CAWGPTGTGYSKNIQYF
TRBJ1-2 | TRBV7-6 | once | CASSLARGLGYTF
TRBJ2-7 | TRBV5-1 | once | CASSLEQGYEQYF
. | TRBV4-3 | . | CASSLYREQPFYEQYF
TRBJ2-3 | TRBV28 | . | CASSSAPGLAFSAQYF
TRBJ1-2 | TRBV19 | once | CASSIREAYGYTF
TRBJ1-2 | TRBV7-8 | . | CASSLGMTGGDGYTF
TRBJ1-4 | TRBV6-1 | . | CASSAPGVGEANEKLFF
TRBJ2-3 | TRBV9 | . | CASGGASTDTQYF
. | TRBV25-1 | . | CASSPSGTLYEQYF
TRBJ1-1 | TRBV19 | . | CASRQGILDQYTEAFF
TRBJ1-3 | TRBV7-2 | . | CASSLEQPDSGNTIYF
TRBJ1-1 | TRBV7-3 | few | CASRVGQHTEAFF
TRBJ1-6 | TRBV6-5 | . | CASSLRTGRPLHF
TRBJ1-6 | TRBV7-8 | . | CASSRRPSGQIQINSPLHF
TRBJ1-2 | TRBV11-2 | . | CASSLGDSLNYGYTF
TRBJ1-4 | TRBV18 | . | CASLDPTTNEKLFF
TRBJ2-2 | TRBV9 | once | CASSVGGGTGELFF
TRBJ2-3 | TRBV4-2 | . | CASRVESGGVTDTQYF
TRBJ2-7 | TRBV4-1 | . | CASSQVSGGAYEQYF
TRBJ2-7 | TRBV19 | . | CAVSPGQGYEQYF
TRBJ2-7 | TRBV4-2 | . | CASSQGRGNHDEQYF
TRBJ2-7 | TRBV2 | . | CASSEDGGGPYEQYF
TRBJ1-1 | TRBV19 | few | CASSISDGWNTEAFF
TRBJ2-2 | TRBV9 | . | CASRPHSGSPNTGELFF
TRBJ2-1 | TRBV18 | . | CASSPPRQQGDEQFF
TRBJ2-7 | TRBV4-1 | . | CASSQDGRYEQYF
TRBJ1-4 | TRBV7-9 | few | CASSPGNEKLFF
TRBJ2-1 | TRBV4-2 | once | CASSPFRGGHEQFF
TRBJ1-5 | TRBV19 | once | CASSRGGHQPQHF